This T cell receptor (beta chain) was recorded in a study of blood T cell repertoires in COVID-19. Study-wide background: Nucleic acid was either cDNA or gDNA, and it came from T cells, B-cell-depleted T cells, or PBMCs.

Germline CDR1 is SGHVS and CDR2 is FQNEAQ. This CDR3 has 16 residues. Trimming pared 0 bases from V and 0 bases from J, leaving 9 bases between. Authors' analysis steps: Reference gene primer amplification yielded estimated nucleated cell counts. Profiling relied on immunoSEQ multiplex PCR, and the TCRdb table lists in-frame clones only, not all of them. The V and J calls and the clone size are those of that table, but D and trimming were determined from the DNA. The sample records 180,000 or so clones, approximately 80% being singletons. Participants had their cohort set by participant-reported clinical history. Worth noting for this clone: At the DNA level, this CDR3 is encoded by other sequences in the same sample as well.

The V and J genes are TRBV7-8 and TRBJ1-3; possibly TRBD1 for D (6 bases). This TCR derives from a man aged 45-60 years who had recovered from COVID-19. The sample taken for sequencing was PBMCs or T cells enriched from blood (not recorded which). The CDR3 coding sequence is TGTGCCAGCAGCTTAGCGGGGGCAAGCTCTGGAAACACCATATATTTT. Translating it yields CASSLAGASSGNTIYF.